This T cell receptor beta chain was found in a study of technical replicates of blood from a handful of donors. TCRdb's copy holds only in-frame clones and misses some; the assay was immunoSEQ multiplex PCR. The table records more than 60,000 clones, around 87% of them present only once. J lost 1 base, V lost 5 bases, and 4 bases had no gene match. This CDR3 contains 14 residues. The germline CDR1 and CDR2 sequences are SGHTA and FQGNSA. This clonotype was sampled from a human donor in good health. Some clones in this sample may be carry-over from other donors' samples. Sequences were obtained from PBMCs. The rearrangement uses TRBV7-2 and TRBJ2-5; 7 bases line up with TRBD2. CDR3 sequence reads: CASSKTSSQETQYF. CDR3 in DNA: TGTGCCAGCAGCAAGACTAGCAGCCAAGAGACCCAGTACTTC.